These 12 T cell receptor beta chains were sequenced from one sample in a study of technical replicates of blood from a handful of donors. Only in-frame clones appear in the TCRdb table, and some are missing; sequencing was by immunoSEQ multiplex PCR. Of about 83,000 clones detected, 90% to 95% appear once; the ten largest clones hold about 0.27%. The sequenced sample consisted of T cells isolated from PBMCs. The receptor source for this set is a human donor in good health.

CDR3 amino acids: CASSEVLIMNTEAFF. As DNA, the CDR3 is TGTGCCAGCAGTGAAGTCCTAATCATGAACACTGAAGCTTTCTTT. The rearrangement joins TRBV6-1 to TRBJ1-1; D gene uncertain. The V gene lost 1 base and the J gene lost 0 bases, with 9 bases spanning the gap. CDR3 length: 15 residues. Germline values: CDR1 MNHNS, CDR2 SASEGT.

This chain links TRBV15 with TRBJ2-7, with a weak D call TRBD2 (5 bases). The CDR3 length is 14 residues. V dropped 0 bases and J dropped 1 base, with 7 bases sitting between them. The V gene's germline CDR1 is LNHNV and CDR2 YYDKDF (reference sequence). CDR3 DNA: TGTGCCACCAGCAGAGAAGCGGAATCCTACGAGCAGTACTTC. This sequence encodes CATSREAESYEQYF.

In this sample, this clone turned up many times. The chain is built from TRBV19 and TRBJ2-1; D is uncertain. The V end was cut by 10 bases, the J end by 8 bases, with 9 bases between. This CDR3 is built from 10 residues. The germline V gene has CDR1 LNHDA and CDR2 SQIVND (reference sequence). The CDR3 sequence: CAKMADEQFF. CDR3 coding DNA: TGTGCCAAGATGGCCGATGAGCAGTTCTTC.

This chain connects TRBV5-1 to TRBJ2-5; TRBD1 aligns across 9 bases. The CDR3 has 14 residues. V lost 4 bases and J lost 5; bases outside the gene matches: 6. Germline-derived CDR1 and CDR2 are SGHRS and YFSETQ. CDR3 coding DNA: TGCGCCAGCAGCGCGGGACAGGGTTTTGAGACCCAGTACTTC. Translating gives CASSAGQGFETQYF.

In its sample, this clone was seen a few times. The rearrangement links TRBV30 to TRBJ1-1, with 9 bases that match TRBD1. The CDR3 covers 15 residues. Germline-derived CDR1 and CDR2 are GTSNPN and SVGIG (reference sequence). The V and J ends lost 5 bases and 2 bases, in that order; junction bases with no gene match: 9. CDR3 sequence reads: CAWWTGDRPNTEAFF. The CDR3 nucleotides read TGTGCCTGGTGGACAGGGGACAGGCCAAACACTGAAGCTTTCTTT.

The J gene is TRBJ2-3, the V gene TRBV18; D gene uncertain. V was shortened by 1 base and J by 0 bases, with 11 bases between the two germline ends. The CDR3 is made up of 16 amino acids. CDR1 is KGHSH and CDR2 is LQKENI in the germline V gene. Here the CDR3 reads CASSPRRRLSTDTQYF. CDR3 DNA: TGTGCCAGCTCACCACGTCGGAGACTTAGCACAGATACGCAGTATTTT.

The genes are TRBV5-1 and TRBJ2-1; 11 bases are shared with TRBD2. Germline loops: CDR1 SGHRS, CDR2 YFSETQ. This CDR3 spans 14 amino acids. With V trimmed by 7 bases and J by 8 bases, 8 bases remained unmatched. The CDR3 spells CASGTSGRRDEQFF. The CDR3 DNA sequence: TGCGCCAGCGGTACTAGCGGGAGACGGGATGAGCAGTTCTTC.

The CDR3 loop is CASTLQGTAKNIQYF. The CDR3 bases are TGTGCCAGCACCCTACAGGGTACAGCCAAAAACATTCAGTACTTC. The chain links TRBV6-6 to TRBJ2-4, with TRBD1 as a possible D gene (6 bases). Trimming removed 7 bases from V and 0 bases from J, with 13 bases in between. Per the germline V gene, CDR1 is MNHNY and CDR2 is SVGAGI (reference sequence). The CDR3 length is 15 residues.

The rearrangement joins TRBV7-9 to TRBJ2-7, with TRBD2 matching 9 bases. CDR3 length: 15 amino acids. V lost 5 bases to trimming and J lost 0 bases; unmatched junction nucleotides: 5. Germline lookup yields CDR1 SEHNR and CDR2 FQNEAQ (reference sequence). The DNA for the CDR3 is TGTGCCAGCAGCCTTAGCGGGAGCTACTCCTACGAGCAGTACTTC. As protein: CASSLSGSYSYEQYF.

V usage is TRBV13 and J usage is TRBJ2-7; 10 nucleotides match TRBD1. V shed 1 base, J shed 2 bases, and the junction held 5 bases outside the gene matches. From germline, CDR1 is PRHDT and CDR2 FYEKMQ (reference sequence). CDR3 length: 16 residues. In DNA form, the CDR3 reads TGTGCCAGCAGCTTAGAGGGGACAGGGGCGACCTACGAGCAGTACTTC. It specifies CASSLEGTGATYEQYF.

The rearrangement uses TRBV7-6 and TRBJ2-7, with 7 positions matching TRBD1. The CDR3 is made up of 15 amino acids. Germline trimming cut 1 base from V and 3 bases from J; bases unmatched to any gene: 6. Germline CDR1 reads SGHVS; CDR2 reads FNYEAQ. CDR3 coding DNA: TGTGCCAGCAGCTTAGTCGAACAGGGGCTCTACGAGCAGTACTTC. Translated: CASSLVEQGLYEQYF.

This clone was seen just once. The chain couples TRBV9 to TRBJ2-2, with a possible D match to TRBD2 (6 bases). Per the germline V gene, CDR1 is SGDLS and CDR2 is YYNGEE. The CDR3 sequence is 15 residues long. Trimming took off 7 bases at V and 0 bases at J, with 13 bases between the two ends. CDR3 nucleotide sequence: TGTGCCAGCCAAAGGGAGGCCGCGAACACCGGGGAGCTGTTTTTT. Translating gives CASQREAANTGELFF.